This passage covers 2 T cell receptor beta chains from one sample sequenced in a study of identical twins. MiXCR, run by TCRdb on the 5' RACE reads, gives a single entry per CDR3 protein. The profile shows roughly 1.6 million distinct CDR3 sequences, roughly a third of them singletons. Sample: cord blood. The receptors come from a newborn girl in good health.

The chain carries TRBV5-1 and TRBJ2-1; TRBD1 agrees at 7 bases. The CDR3 is 14 residues long. CDR1 and CDR2 (germline): SGHRS, YFSETQ. The V and J ends lost 2 bases and 5 bases, in that order; junction bases with no gene match: 4. CDR3 loop: CASSLRGPHNEQFF. CDR3 bases: TGCGCCAGCAGCTTAAGGGGGCCTCACAATGAGCAGTTCTTC. The variable domain in full, with the rest retrieved from reference TRBV5-1 and TRBJ2-1, is KAGVTQTPRYLIKTRGQQVTLSCSPISGHRSVSWYQQTPGQGLQFLFEYFSETQRNKGNFPGRFSGRQFSNSRSEMNVSTLELGDSALYLCASSLRGPHNEQFFGPGTRLTVL.

The chain employs TRBV15 and TRBJ2-3; D not certain. The V and J ends lost 0 bases and 2 bases respectively, with 15 bases between them. The CDR3 totals 17 residues. The germline V gene encodes CDR1 LNHNV and CDR2 YYDKDF (reference sequence). This CDR3 reads CATSREGYQEPTDTQYF. CDR3 nucleotides: TGTGCCACCAGCAGAGAGGGCTACCAAGAACCCACAGATACGCAGTATTTT.